This TCR beta chain was profiled in a study of shared clonotypes between healthy human individuals. Study context: CD4 naive and CD4 memory each took three plates per donor, while CD8 naive took two and CD8 memory one. Notes on the study in general: Non-shared clonotypes were found to have lower generation probabilities than the clonotypes that were shared by all four of the sorted-subset donors. Sequencing depth was expected to influence donor clonotype sharing.

This clone was found many times. Its cognate antigen is unknown. This sample includes further DNA sequences coding for the same CDR3. Deep-level assay runs were performed. This table comes from immunoSEQ multiplex PCR, and its TCRdb copy is limited to in-frame clones, with some not included. The sample holds about 1.1 million clones, 60% to 85% seen once. Sequenced input: memory CD4+ T cells from PBMCs. Subset reported: CD45RA-negative fraction. The sequence came from a man between 18 and 35 years old in good health. Some clones in this sample may be carry-over from other donors' samples.

The CDR3: CASSLGGTGASNQPQHF. CDR3 sequence (DNA): TGTGCCAGCAGCTTAGGTGGGACAGGGGCCAGCAATCAGCCCCAGCATTTT. The V and J genes are TRBV11-2 and TRBJ1-5, with 10 bases lining up with TRBD1. Germline CDR1 is SGHAT and CDR2 is FQNNGV. V was pared by 1 base and J by 1 base, with 4 bases of the junction left unmatched. This CDR3 spans 17 amino acids.